The rows below give T cell receptor beta chains drawn from one sample of a study of blood T cell repertoires in COVID-19. Clones were sequenced by immunoSEQ multiplex PCR, and TCRdb holds only the in-frame ones, with some missing. The sample includes approximately 330,000 clones, roughly 87% seen only once; the top ten take 9.9%. The source material was peripheral blood. These receptor sequences come from a man aged 25-45 years with COVID-19, enrolled during active disease. CDR3s include the opening cysteine and the closing phenylalanine or tryptophan. The D gene is left open where the match is weak. Clone size is not always given. Where it is, it says once, few, many or a class for expanded clones.

13,-,TRBJ1-1,-,TRBV12-3/TRBV12-4,TGTGCCATTTCCAGGGGATACGACACTGAAGCTTTCTTT,CAISRGYDTEAFF
14,TRBD1,TRBJ2-7,-,TRBV18,TGTGCCAGCTCACCCCCGGGACAGAGTTACGAGCAGTACTTC,CASSPPGQSYEQYF
14,TRBD1,TRBJ2-2,-,TRBV4-1,TGCGCCAGCAGCTGGACAGGGGGCACCGGGGAGCTGTTTTTT,CASSWTGGTGELFF
14,-,TRBJ2-2,-,TRBV4-3,TGCGCCAGCAGCCACCGGGGTCTTGACGGGGAGCTGTTTTTT,CASSHRGLDGELFF
16,TRBD2,TRBJ2-7,-,TRBV5-6,TGTGCCAGCAGCCTCCTTCCTAGCGGGGGCTCCTACGAGCAGTACTTC,CASSLLPSGGSYEQYF
18,-,TRBJ1-6,-,TRBV5-4,TGTGCCAGCAGCTTGGTATCTAGGCCACACTCCTATAATTCACCCCTCCACTTT,CASSLVSRPHSYNSPLHF
11,-,TRBJ2-7,-,TRBV6-6,TGTGCCAGCAGTTACAGGGGCGAGCAGTACTTC,CASSYRGEQYF
18,-,TRBJ1-2,-,TRBV4-3,TGCGCCAGCAGCCTGGCCGCTGGGGAATACGGGGGGCTCAATGGCTACACCTTC,CASSLAAGEYGGLNGYTF
15,TRBD2,TRBJ2-3,-,TRBV24-1,TGTGCCACCAGTGACTCAGGGAGCGGGGCAGATACGCAGTATTTT,CATSDSGSGADTQYF
15,-,TRBJ1-3,once,TRBV19,TGTGCCAGTAGTATATCAGTTCGCTCTGGAAACACCATATATTTT,CASSISVRSGNTIYF
13,-,TRBJ2-5,-,TRBV6-5,TGTGCCAGCAGCAGGCGGGCCGGAGAGACCCAGTACTTC,CASSRRAGETQYF
16,-,TRBJ2-6,-,TRBV4-1,TGCGCCAGCAGCCAAGATTACTCCTCTGGGGCCAACGTCCTGACTTTC,CASSQDYSSGANVLTF
13,-,TRBJ2-2,-,TRBV7-2,TGTGCCAGCAGCTGGGAGTTCACCGGGGAGCTGTTTTTT,CASSWEFTGELFF
14,TRBD1,TRBJ2-3,-,TRBV24-1,TGTGCCACCAGTGGACAGGGAAGCACAGATACGCAGTATTTT,CATSGQGSTDTQYF
15,-,TRBJ1-5,once,TRBV5-4,TGTGCCAGCAGCCATCACGGTCTAGGTAATCAGCCCCAGCATTTT,CASSHHGLGNQPQHF
14,TRBD1,TRBJ1-2,-,TRBV5-1,TGCGCCAGCAGCCAGGGACAGCCCGGGGATGGCTACACCTTC,CASSQGQPGDGYTF
13,-,TRBJ2-7,-,TRBV24-1,TGTGCCACCAGTAAGGGGGCGGGAAACGAGCAGTACTTC,CATSKGAGNEQYF
15,TRBD1,TRBJ2-1,once,TRBV3-1/TRBV3-2,TGTGCCAGCAGCCAAGATATCGGACAGGGATCTGAGCAGTTCTTC,CASSQDIGQGSEQFF
13,TRBD1,TRBJ2-2,-,TRBV6-5,TGTGCCAGCAGGGACAGGGAATCCGGGGAGCTGTTTTTT,CASRDRESGELFF
13,-,TRBJ2-1,-,TRBV27,TGTGCCAGCAATGCGGGCGGCTACAATGAGCAGTTCTTC,CASNAGGYNEQFF
20,-,TRBJ1-3,-,TRBV21-1,TGTGCCAGCAGCAAAGCTTCGGCAGGGGCATTGAAACGACCTGGAAACACCATATATTTT,CASSKASAGALKRPGNTIYF
14,-,TRBJ2-5,-,TRBV9,TGTGCCAGCAGCTACCCCTCGGGGGAAGAGACCCAGTACTTC,CASSYPSGEETQYF
14,-,TRBJ2-6,-,TRBV6-5,TGTGCCAGCAGTTCTAGATCTGGGGCCAACGTCCTGACTTTC,CASSSRSGANVLTF
14,TRBD1,TRBJ1-2,-,TRBV6-2/TRBV6-3,TGTGCCAGCAGTTACTCGGGACAGCACTATGGCTACACCTTC,CASSYSGQHYGYTF
14,-,TRBJ1-1,once,TRBV27,TGTGCCAGCAGTTCCAGGGGATTGAACACTGAAGCTTTCTTT,CASSSRGLNTEAFF
18,TRBD1,TRBJ2-7,-,TRBV28,TGTGCCAGCACCCCCGGGACAGGGGGCGTCGGGGGGGGAGACGAGCAGTACTTC,CASTPGTGGVGGGDEQYF
15,TRBD1,TRBJ2-7,-,TRBV19,TGTGCCAGTAGTATAGGAGCCAGGGGGCGAAGCGAGCAGTACTTC,CASSIGARGRSEQYF
15,TRBD1,TRBJ2-3,few,TRBV2,TGTGCCAGCAGGGATCCGGGACAGGGCACAGATACGCAGTATTTT,CASRDPGQGTDTQYF
15,-,TRBJ2-5,-,TRBV19,TGTGCCAGTACCGCCCTGGGGGCCGGACAAGAGACCCAGTACTTC,CASTALGAGQETQYF
16,TRBD1,TRBJ2-5,-,TRBV5-1,TGCGCCAGCAGCTTGTACGGGACAGGGGGTCAGGAGACCCAGTACTTC,CASSLYGTGGQETQYF
13,-,TRBJ2-7,-,TRBV4-3,TGCGCCAGCAGCCAAAGATTCCTAGACGAGCAGTACTTC,CASSQRFLDEQYF
16,-,TRBJ1-1,once,TRBV30,TGTGCCTGGAGCCAATCCTCGGACAGTAGGAACACTGAAGCTTTCTTT,CAWSQSSDSRNTEAFF
21,-,TRBJ1-5,-,TRBV19,TGTGCCAGTAGTATACAACCCCGCTCCGCCGGTTTTTTCTCGGGCAATCAGCCCCAGCATTTT,CASSIQPRSAGFFSGNQPQHF
16,TRBD2,TRBJ2-1,-,TRBV18,TGTGCCAGCTCACCACAGCGGGGGTCGACATACAATGAGCAGTTCTTC,CASSPQRGSTYNEQFF
15,-,TRBJ1-1,-,TRBV28,TGTGCCAGCCGCGTTATCCAGGGGTCCGGCACTGAAGCTTTCTTT,CASRVIQGSGTEAFF
15,-,TRBJ1-1,-,TRBV28,TGTGCCAGCAGTTTACAGGCCTTCATGAACACTGAAGCTTTCTTT,CASSLQAFMNTEAFF
16,-,TRBJ1-1,-,TRBV19,TGTGCCAGTAATGATTTTCGGGGGGCCTCGAACACTGAAGCTTTCTTT,CASNDFRGASNTEAFF
15,-,TRBJ1-3,-,TRBV5-1,TGCGCCAGCAGCTTGACAGGAGACTCTGGAAACACCATATATTTT,CASSLTGDSGNTIYF
14,-,TRBJ1-4,few,TRBV5-1,TGCGCCAGCAGCCAGGCTGCAACTAATGAAAAACTGTTTTTT,CASSQAATNEKLFF
15,-,TRBJ1-5,-,TRBV5-8,TGTGCCAGCAGCTTGTATGGGGTCTCCGGAGGGCCCCAGCATTTT,CASSLYGVSGGPQHF
16,TRBD2,TRBJ2-1,-,TRBV27,TGTGCCAGCAGTCGGGACTACGATCGGCTCTGGAATGAGCAGTTCTTC,CASSRDYDRLWNEQFF
17,-,TRBJ2-7,-,TRBV3-1/TRBV3-2,TGTGCCAGCAGCCAAGACTTACCCGCGGGGACCTATTGGGAGCAGTACTTC,CASSQDLPAGTYWEQYF
16,-,TRBJ2-1,-,TRBV5-1,TGCGCCAGCAGCTTGGGCGGAGATTCCCCCTACAATGAGCAGTTCTTC,CASSLGGDSPYNEQFF
13,-,TRBJ1-5,-,TRBV21-1,TGTGCCAGCGACAGTAGCAGCAATCAGCCCCAGCATTTT,CASDSSSNQPQHF
15,-,TRBJ2-6,-,TRBV5-1,TGCGCCAGCAGCTTTGCGTCATCTGGGGCCAACGTCCTGACTTTC,CASSFASSGANVLTF
15,TRBD2,TRBJ2-7,once,TRBV18,TGTGCCAGCTCACCACAAGAGCGGGAGGTCTCCGAGCAGTACTTC,CASSPQEREVSEQYF
12,TRBD1,TRBJ1-2,-,TRBV19,TGTGCCACCAGGGACAGGATATCGGGCTACACCTTC,CATRDRISGYTF
13,-,TRBJ1-2,-,TRBV18,TGTGCCAGCTCCCTTGACAGCAACTATGGCTACACCTTC,CASSLDSNYGYTF
11,-,TRBJ2-7,once,TRBV3-1/TRBV3-2,TGTGCCAGCAGCCATAGGGGGGAGCAGTACTTC,CASSHRGEQYF
15,TRBD1,TRBJ2-2,-,TRBV5-1,TGCGCCAGCAGGGCCGGGACAGGGATGACCGGGGAGCTGTTTTTT,CASRAGTGMTGELFF
11,TRBD1,TRBJ2-1,-,TRBV6-6,TGTGCCAGCACCCTGAAGACAGGGCTGTTCTTC,CASTLKTGLFF
13,-,TRBJ1-5,-,TRBV4-3,TGCGCCAGCAGCCAAGATCGAGCCCAGCCCCAGCATTTT,CASSQDRAQPQHF
14,TRBD1,TRBJ2-5,once,TRBV29-1,TGCAGCGGTACCGGGACAGGGGGCGCGGAGACCCAGTACTTC,CSGTGTGGAETQYF
15,-,TRBJ2-4,-,TRBV27,TGTGCCAGCAGGGGTGAGACACAGGTCAAAAACATTCAGTACTTC,CASRGETQVKNIQYF
15,TRBD1,TRBJ1-2,-,TRBV2,TGTGCCAGCAGCGACCTCAGGGGGCGCCCCTATGGCTACACCTTC,CASSDLRGRPYGYTF